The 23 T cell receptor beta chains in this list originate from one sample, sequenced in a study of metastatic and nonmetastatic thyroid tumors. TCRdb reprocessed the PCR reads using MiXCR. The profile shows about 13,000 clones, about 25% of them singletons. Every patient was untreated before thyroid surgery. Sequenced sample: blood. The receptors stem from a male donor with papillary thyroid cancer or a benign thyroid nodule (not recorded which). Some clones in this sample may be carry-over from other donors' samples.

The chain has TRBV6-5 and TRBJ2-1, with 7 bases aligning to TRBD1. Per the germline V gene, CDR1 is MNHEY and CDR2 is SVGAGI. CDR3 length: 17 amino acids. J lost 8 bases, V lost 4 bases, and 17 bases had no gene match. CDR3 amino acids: CASSSSATGTVSDEQFF. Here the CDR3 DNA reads TGTGCCAGCAGTTCCTCCGCCACCGGGACAGTCAGCGATGAGCAGTTCTTC.

The CDR3 region is CASSLQVELYQPQHF. DNA of the CDR3: TGTGCCAGCAGTCTACAGGTTGAGTTGTATCAGCCCCAGCATTTT. The chain links TRBV6-2 or TRBV6-3 to TRBJ1-5, with D perhaps matching TRBD1 (5 bases). This CDR3 is built from 15 residues. Trimming pared 5 bases from V and 5 bases from J, leaving 16 bases between. CDR1 and CDR2 from the germline V gene are MNHEY and SVGEGT.

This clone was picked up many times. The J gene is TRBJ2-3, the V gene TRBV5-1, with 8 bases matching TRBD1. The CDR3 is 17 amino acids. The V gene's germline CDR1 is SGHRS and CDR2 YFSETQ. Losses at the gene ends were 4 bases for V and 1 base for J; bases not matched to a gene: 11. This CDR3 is CASSRRQGSGRTDTQYF. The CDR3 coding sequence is TGCGCCAGCAGCCGTCGACAGGGGTCTGGGCGCACAGATACGCAGTATTTT.

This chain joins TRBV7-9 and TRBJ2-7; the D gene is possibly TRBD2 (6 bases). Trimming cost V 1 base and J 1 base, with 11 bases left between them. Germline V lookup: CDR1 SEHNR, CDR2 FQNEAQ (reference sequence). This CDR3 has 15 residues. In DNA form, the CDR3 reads TGTGCCAGCAGCTTAGTTTGGGGGGATTCCTACGAGCAGTACTTC. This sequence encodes CASSLVWGDSYEQYF.

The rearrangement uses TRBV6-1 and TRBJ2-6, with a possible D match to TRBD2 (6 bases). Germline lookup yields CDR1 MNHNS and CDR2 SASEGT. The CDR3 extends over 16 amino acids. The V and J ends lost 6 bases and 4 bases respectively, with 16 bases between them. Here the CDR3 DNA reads TGTGCCAGCAGGGGGGGACCGCTCCTCGGGGCCAACGTCCTGACTTTC. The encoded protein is CASRGGPLLGANVLTF.

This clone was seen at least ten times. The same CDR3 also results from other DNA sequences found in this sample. The DNA of the CDR3 is TGTGCCAGCAGTTTACTCCTAGGCGCCCTTTTCCCCTACAATGAGCAGTTCTTC. Its protein is CASSLLLGALFPYNEQFF. The chain couples TRBV27 to TRBJ2-1; D unresolved. From germline, CDR1 is MNHEY and CDR2 SMNVEV (reference sequence). V was clipped by 2 bases and J by 2 bases, with 19 bases between them. The CDR3 consists of 18 residues.

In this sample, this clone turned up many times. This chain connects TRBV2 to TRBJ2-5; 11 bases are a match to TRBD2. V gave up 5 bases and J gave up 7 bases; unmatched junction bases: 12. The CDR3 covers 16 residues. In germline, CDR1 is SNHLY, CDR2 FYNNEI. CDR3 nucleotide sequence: TGTGCCAGCAGTACCACCGGGACTAGCGGAGATCTGACCCAGTACTTC. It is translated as CASSTTGTSGDLTQYF. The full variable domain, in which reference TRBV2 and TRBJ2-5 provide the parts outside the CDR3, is EPEVTQTPSHQVTQMGQEVILRCVPISNHLYFYWYRQILGQKVEFLVSFYNNEISEKSEIFDDQFSVERPDGSNFTLKIRSTKLEDSAMYFCASSTTGTSGDLTQYFGPGTRLLVL.

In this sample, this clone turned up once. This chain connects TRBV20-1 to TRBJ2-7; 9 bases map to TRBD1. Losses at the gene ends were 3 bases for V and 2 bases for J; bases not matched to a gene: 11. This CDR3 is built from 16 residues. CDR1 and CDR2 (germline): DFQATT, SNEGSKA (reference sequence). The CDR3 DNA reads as TGCAGTGCTAGGTCGGACAGGGGAGGAAACCCCTACGAGCAGTACTTC. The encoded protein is CSARSDRGGNPYEQYF.

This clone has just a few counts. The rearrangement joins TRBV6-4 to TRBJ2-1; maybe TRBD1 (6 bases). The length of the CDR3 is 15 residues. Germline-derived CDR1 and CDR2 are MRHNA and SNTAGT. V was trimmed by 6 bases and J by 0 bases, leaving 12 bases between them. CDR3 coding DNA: TGTGCCAGCAGCCCGACAGGAAGCTCCTACAATGAGCAGTTCTTC. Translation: CASSPTGSSYNEQFF.

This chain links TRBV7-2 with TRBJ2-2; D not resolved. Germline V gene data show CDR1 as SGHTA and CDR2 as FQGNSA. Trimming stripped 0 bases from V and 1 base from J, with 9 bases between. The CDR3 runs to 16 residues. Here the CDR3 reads CASSLAPSGNTGELFF. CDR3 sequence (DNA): TGTGCCAGCAGCTTAGCGCCTTCGGGGAACACCGGGGAGCTGTTTTTT.

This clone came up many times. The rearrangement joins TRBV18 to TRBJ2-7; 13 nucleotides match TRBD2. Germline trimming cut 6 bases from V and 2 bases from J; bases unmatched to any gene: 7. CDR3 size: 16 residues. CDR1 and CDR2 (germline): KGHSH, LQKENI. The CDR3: CASSPQLAGGTYEQYF. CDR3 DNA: TGTGCCAGCTCTCCCCAACTAGCGGGAGGGACCTACGAGCAGTACTTC.

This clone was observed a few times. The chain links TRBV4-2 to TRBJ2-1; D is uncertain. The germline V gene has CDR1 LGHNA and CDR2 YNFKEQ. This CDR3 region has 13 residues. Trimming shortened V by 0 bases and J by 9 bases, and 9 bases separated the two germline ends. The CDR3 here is CASSQEGASEQFF. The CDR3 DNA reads TGTGCCAGCAGCCAAGAGGGCGCCAGTGAGCAGTTCTTC.

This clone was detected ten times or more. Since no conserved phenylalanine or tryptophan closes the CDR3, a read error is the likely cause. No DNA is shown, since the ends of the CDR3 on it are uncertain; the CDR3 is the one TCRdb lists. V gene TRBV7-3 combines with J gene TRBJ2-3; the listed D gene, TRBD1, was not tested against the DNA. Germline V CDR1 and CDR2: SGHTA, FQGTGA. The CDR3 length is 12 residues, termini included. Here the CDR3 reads CASSFAGTAHLN.

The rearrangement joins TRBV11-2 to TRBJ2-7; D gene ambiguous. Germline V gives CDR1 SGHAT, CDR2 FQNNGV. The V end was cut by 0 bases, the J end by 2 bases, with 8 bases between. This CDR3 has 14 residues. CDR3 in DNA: TGTGCCAGCAGCTTAGAGACGACAACCTACGAGCAGTACTTC. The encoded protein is CASSLETTTYEQYF.

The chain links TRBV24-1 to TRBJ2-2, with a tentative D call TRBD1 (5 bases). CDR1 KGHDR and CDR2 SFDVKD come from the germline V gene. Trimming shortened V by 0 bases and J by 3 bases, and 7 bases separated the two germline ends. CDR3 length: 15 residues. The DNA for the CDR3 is TGTGCCACCAGTGATTTGGCCAGGGACACCGGGGAGCTGTTTTTT. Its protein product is CATSDLARDTGELFF.

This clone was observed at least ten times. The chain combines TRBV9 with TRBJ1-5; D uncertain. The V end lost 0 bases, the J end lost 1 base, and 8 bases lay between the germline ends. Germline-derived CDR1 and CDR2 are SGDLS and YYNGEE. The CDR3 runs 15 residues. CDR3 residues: CASSVDGISNQPQHF. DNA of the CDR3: TGTGCCAGCAGCGTAGATGGGATCAGCAATCAGCCCCAGCATTTT.

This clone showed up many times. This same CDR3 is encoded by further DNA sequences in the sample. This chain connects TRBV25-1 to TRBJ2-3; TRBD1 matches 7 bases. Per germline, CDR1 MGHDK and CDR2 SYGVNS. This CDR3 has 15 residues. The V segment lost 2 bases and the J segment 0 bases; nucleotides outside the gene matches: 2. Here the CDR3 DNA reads TGTGCCAGCAGTGAAACAGGGGTTAGCACAGATACGCAGTATTTT. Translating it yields CASSETGVSTDTQYF. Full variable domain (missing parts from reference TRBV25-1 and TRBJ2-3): EADIYQTPRYLVIGTGKKITLECSQTMGHDKMYWYQQDPGMELHLIHYSYGVNSTEKGDLSSESTVSRIRTEHFPLTLESARPSHTSQYLCASSETGVSTDTQYFGPGTRLTVL.

CDR3 sequence (DNA): TGTGCCAGCAGCTTACCAGGGGGCTCCAATTCACCCCTCCACTTT. Protein sequence: CASSLPGGSNSPLHF. The gene calls are TRBV7-9 and TRBJ1-6, with 8 bases identical to TRBD1. The CDR3 is made up of 15 amino acids. Germline lookup yields CDR1 SEHNR and CDR2 FQNEAQ (reference sequence). V gave up 2 bases and J gave up 7 bases; unmatched junction bases: 4.

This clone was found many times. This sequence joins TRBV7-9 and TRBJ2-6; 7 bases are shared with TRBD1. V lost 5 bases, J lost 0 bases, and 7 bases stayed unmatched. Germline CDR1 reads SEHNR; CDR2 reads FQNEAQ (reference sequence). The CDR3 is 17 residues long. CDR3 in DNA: TGTGCCAGCAGCACAGGGGTTTTAAGCTCTGGGGCCAACGTCCTGACTTTC. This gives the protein CASSTGVLSSGANVLTF.

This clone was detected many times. CDR3 bases: TGTGCCAGCTCAGAGGGACAGATCACCTCTGGAAACACCATATATTTT. Its translation: CASSEGQITSGNTIYF. The chain employs TRBV18 and TRBJ1-3; 7 positions agree with TRBD1. Trimming took 5 bases from V and 0 from J; bases not matched to a gene: 7. The V gene's germline CDR1 is KGHSH and CDR2 LQKENI. The CDR3 is 16 amino acids.

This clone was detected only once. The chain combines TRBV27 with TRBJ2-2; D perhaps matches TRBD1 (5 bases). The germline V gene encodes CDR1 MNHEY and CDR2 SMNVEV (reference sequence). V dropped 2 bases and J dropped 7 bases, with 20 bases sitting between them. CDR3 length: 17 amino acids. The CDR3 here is CASSLLVSAGRSGELFF. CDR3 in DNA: TGTGCCAGCAGTTTACTAGTTTCGGCAGGGCGTAGCGGGGAGCTGTTTTTT.

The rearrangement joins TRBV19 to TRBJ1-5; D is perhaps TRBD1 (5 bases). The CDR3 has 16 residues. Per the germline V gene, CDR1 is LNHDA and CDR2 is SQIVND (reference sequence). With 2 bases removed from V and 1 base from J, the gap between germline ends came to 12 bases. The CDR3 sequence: CASSIRTRWSNQPQHF. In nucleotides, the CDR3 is TGTGCCAGTAGTATACGGACACGTTGGAGCAATCAGCCCCAGCATTTT.

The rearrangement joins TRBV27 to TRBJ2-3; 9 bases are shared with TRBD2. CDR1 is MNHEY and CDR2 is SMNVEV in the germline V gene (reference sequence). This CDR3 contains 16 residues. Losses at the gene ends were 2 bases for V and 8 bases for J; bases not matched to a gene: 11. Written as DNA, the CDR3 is TGTGCCAGCAGTTTAATGGCGGGAGGGCCCTGGGGTACGCAGTATTTT. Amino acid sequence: CASSLMAGGPWGTQYF.